Following are 28 T cell receptor beta chains from one sample sequenced in a study of blood T cell repertoires in COVID-19. Here immunoSEQ multiplex PCR was the method, and the copy in TCRdb shows in-frame clones only, minus some. This sample has about 200,000 clones, with around 83% found just once. Sequenced: peripheral blood. The receptors here all came from an elderly woman with acute or convalescent COVID-19.

The sample holds one count of this clone. V and J are TRBV19 and TRBJ2-7, with 8 bases that match TRBD2. The trim removed 5 bases at V and 5 bases at J, leaving 11 bases unmatched. The CDR3 is made up of 15 amino acids. Per germline, CDR1 LNHDA and CDR2 SQIVND (reference sequence). This chain's CDR3 is CASSAEGLEYHEQYF. The DNA for the CDR3 is TGTGCCAGTAGTGCCGAGGGACTAGAATACCACGAGCAGTACTTC.

The gene calls are TRBV3-1 (or the pseudogene TRBV3-2) and TRBJ2-2; D not resolved. The CDR3 is 16 amino acids. The germline V gene encodes CDR1 LGHDT and CDR2 YNNKEL (reference sequence). The germline V and J ends were trimmed by 2 bases and 4 bases, with 14 bases remaining between them. The CDR3 DNA sequence: TGTGCCAGCAGCCAAATGCGTGCTAGTGGCACCGGGGAGCTGTTTTTT. Its translation: CASSQMRASGTGELFF.

This chain links TRBV29-1 with TRBJ1-3, with D tentatively TRBD1 (6 bases). Germline lookup yields CDR1 SQVTM and CDR2 ANQGSEA. V lost 6 bases and J 4 bases, leaving 19 bases between the germline ends. The CDR3 has 15 residues. The CDR3 DNA reads TGCAGCGTCGCCCCTATAACAGGGCCCGGAAACACCATATATTTT. It encodes CSVAPITGPGNTIYF.

The chain combines TRBV7-9 with TRBJ1-3; D gene ambiguous. Trimming took 7 bases from V and 0 from J, leaving 10 bases between them. The germline V gene has CDR1 SEHNR and CDR2 FQNEAQ (reference sequence). The CDR3 is made up of 14 amino acids. The CDR3 is CASTFYSSGNTIYF. The CDR3 DNA follows: TGTGCCAGCACCTTCTACAGCTCTGGAAACACCATATATTTT.

This chain links TRBV15 with TRBJ2-4; 15 bases align to TRBD2. Germline V gene data show CDR1 as LNHNV and CDR2 as YYDKDF (reference sequence). J lost 0 bases, V lost 3 bases, and 6 bases had no gene match. The CDR3 covers 19 residues. The chain's CDR3 is CATSSGLAGGPTAKNIQYF. The CDR3 coding sequence is TGTGCCACCAGCAGTGGACTAGCGGGAGGGCCCACAGCCAAAAACATTCAGTACTTC.

Turning to this clone: The junction does not match germline at one end; this may be a read error. Within the sample, other DNA sequences also encode this same CDR3. The chain combines TRBV5-5 with TRBJ2-7; TRBD1 might be the D (6 bases). This CDR3 spans 15 amino acids. Looked up from germline, CDR1 is SGHKS and CDR2 is YYEKEE (reference sequence). In DNA, the CDR3 is TGCGCCAGCAGCCTAGACCCGGGACAAGCCTACGAGCAGTACTTC. This encodes CASSLDPGQAYEQYF.

The chain couples TRBV7-2 to TRBJ2-5, with 7 bases aligning to TRBD2. The V segment lost 2 bases and the J segment 4 bases; nucleotides outside the gene matches: 1. This CDR3 region has 13 residues. Germline CDR1 SGHTA, CDR2 FQGNSA. CDR3 coding DNA: TGTGCCAGCAGCTTAATAGCGGGAGAGACCCAGTACTTC. Protein sequence: CASSLIAGETQYF.

The table lists this clone with a count of one. This rearrangement joins TRBV20-1 to TRBJ2-1; the D is unclear. Germline loops: CDR1 DFQATT, CDR2 SNEGSKA (reference sequence). This CDR3 contains 11 residues. The CDR3 spells CSPDGADEQFF. DNA for the CDR3: TGCAGCCCCGACGGAGCTGATGAGCAGTTCTTC.

The chain couples TRBV3-1 (or the pseudogene TRBV3-2) to TRBJ2-5; D is undetermined. V lost 1 base to trimming and J lost 7 bases, with 7 bases between them. The CDR3 length is 12 residues. The germline V gene has CDR1 LGHDT and CDR2 YNNKEL (reference sequence). CDR3 sequence: CASSQGPGTQYF. Written as DNA, the CDR3 is TGTGCCAGCAGCCAAGGTCCCGGGACCCAGTACTTC.

V gene TRBV7-6 combines with J gene TRBJ1-5, with D maybe TRBD1 (5 bases). This CDR3 contains 13 residues. V was pared by 2 bases and J by 5 bases, with 7 bases between. The germline V gene encodes CDR1 SGHVS and CDR2 FNYEAQ. CDR3 in amino acids: CASSLSGHQPQHF. DNA for the CDR3: TGTGCCAGCAGCTTATCAGGGCATCAGCCCCAGCATTTT.

The chain joins TRBV5-1 to TRBJ2-5; 9 bases are shared with TRBD1. Germline assignment: CDR1 SGHRS and CDR2 YFSETQ. The CDR3 has 15 amino acids. Unmatched junction bases numbered 6, after V lost 1 base and J lost 5 bases. The CDR3 protein is CASSLNTGGAETQYF. The CDR3 nucleotides read TGCGCCAGCAGCTTGAACACAGGGGGCGCCGAGACCCAGTACTTC.

The CDR3 reads CASSEPGTGWNSPLHF. In DNA form, the CDR3 reads TGTGCCAGCAGTGAACCCGGGACAGGGTGGAATTCACCCCTCCACTTT. The V call is TRBV6-1, the J call TRBJ1-6; 9 positions agree with TRBD1. This CDR3 spans 16 amino acids. Germline V lookup: CDR1 MNHNS, CDR2 SASEGT. With 2 bases clipped from V and 7 bases from J, the junction kept 6 bases outside the gene matches.

The chain combines TRBV6-5 with TRBJ1-5; unclear D gene. V lost 6 bases and J lost 0, with 12 bases in between. Germline loops: CDR1 MNHEY, CDR2 SVGAGI. The CDR3 has 15 residues. The CDR3 DNA sequence: TGTGCCAGCAGCGACACGCATAATAGCAATCAGCCCCAGCATTTT. It specifies CASSDTHNSNQPQHF.

This chain connects TRBV18 to TRBJ1-1, with D maybe TRBD1 (5 bases). V lost 0 bases and J lost 5, with 13 bases in between. The CDR3 is 15 residues long. The germline CDR1 and CDR2 sequences are KGHSH and LQKENI. CDR3 nucleotide sequence: TGTGCCAGCTCACCACCTCTGGGGGGAGGGACTGAAGCTTTCTTT. Protein product: CASSPPLGGGTEAFF.

The chain recombines TRBV28 with TRBJ2-7; 7 nucleotides align to TRBD1. Germline-derived CDR1 and CDR2 are MDHEN and SYDVKM. There are 14 residues in the CDR3. V trimming: 5 bases; J trimming: 0 bases; junction bases outside the gene matches: 4. The CDR3 DNA sequence: TGTGCCAGCAGTAGGGGACAGCTCTCCTACGAGCAGTACTTC. It specifies CASSRGQLSYEQYF.

CDR3 region: CASTHRFSAFF. The CDR3 nucleotides read TGTGCCAGCACCCACAGGTTTTCGGCTTTCTTT. The J gene is TRBJ1-1, the V gene TRBV28; weak D call: TRBD1 (5 bases). Germline loops: CDR1 MDHEN, CDR2 SYDVKM. The V and J ends lost 7 bases and 11 bases respectively, with 14 bases between them. CDR3 length equals 11 residues.

The V call is TRBV12-3 or TRBV12-4, the J call TRBJ1-4; D may be TRBD1 (5 bases). This CDR3 has 13 amino acids. Trimming pared 5 bases from V and 6 bases from J, leaving 10 bases between. The CDR3 is CASSLNRHEKLFF. The CDR3 DNA reads TGTGCCAGCAGTCTAAACAGGCATGAAAAACTGTTTTTT.

This chain joins TRBV11-2 and TRBJ2-3; D might be TRBD1 (5 bases). Germline V CDR1 and CDR2: SGHAT, FQNNGV. Trimming took off 1 base at V and 2 bases at J, with 13 bases between the two ends. This CDR3 spans 16 amino acids. The CDR3 spells CASSLVGGHTTDTQYF. For the CDR3, the DNA is TGTGCCAGCAGCTTAGTGGGTGGACATACCACAGATACGCAGTATTTT.

The chain uses TRBV2 and TRBJ1-1; the D gene is possibly TRBD1 (6 bases). Germline assignment: CDR1 SNHLY and CDR2 FYNNEI. V lost 6 bases, J lost 1 base, and 9 bases lay in between. The CDR3 sequence is 13 residues long. The CDR3 DNA reads TGTGCCAGCAGCAGACAGGAGAACACTGAAGCTTTCTTT. It translates to CASSRQENTEAFF.

The chain couples TRBV7-2 to TRBJ2-3; D is possibly TRBD1 (6 bases). CDR3 length equals 14 residues. V was cut by 7 bases and J by 1 base, with 12 bases left in between. Per the germline V gene, CDR1 is SGHTA and CDR2 is FQGNSA. The chain's CDR3 is CASIMGAGTDTQYF. The CDR3 nucleotides are TGTGCCAGCATAATGGGGGCTGGCACAGATACGCAGTATTTT.

This clone has a handful of counts. V usage is TRBV11-3 and J usage is TRBJ2-3; TRBD1 is a possible D gene (6 bases). There are 12 residues in the CDR3. The ends were cut back, 8 bases at V and 5 bases at J, with 11 bases in the middle. CDR1 SGHNT and CDR2 YENEEA come from the germline V gene. CDR3 amino acids: CASGGRGDTQYF. DNA of the CDR3: TGTGCCAGCGGGGGCAGGGGAGATACGCAGTATTTT.

The count of this clone is one. V usage is TRBV7-2 and J usage is TRBJ1-1, with 9 bases aligning to TRBD1. There are 17 residues in the CDR3. Trimming removed 3 bases from V and 4 bases from J; junction bases left unmatched: 12. Per germline, CDR1 SGHTA and CDR2 FQGNSA. Written as DNA, the CDR3 is TGTGCCAGCAGCTTTGTAGTTTTGGGGACAGGGATCACTGAAGCTTTCTTT. Amino acid sequence: CASSFVVLGTGITEAFF.

The chain recombines TRBV20-1 with TRBJ2-1; 7 positions agree with TRBD2. V shed 3 bases, J shed 9 bases, and the junction held 2 bases outside the gene matches. CDR3 length equals 11 residues. In germline, CDR1 is DFQATT, CDR2 SNEGSKA (reference sequence). CDR3 sequence (DNA): TGCAGTGCTAGCGGGAGGACTGAGCAGTTCTTC. Translation: CSASGRTEQFF.

The rearrangement joins TRBV7-9 to TRBJ2-5; 8 nucleotides line up with TRBD2. V was pared by 5 bases and J by 7 bases, with 6 bases of the junction left unmatched. This CDR3 comprises 13 residues. Germline lookup yields CDR1 SEHNR and CDR2 FQNEAQ (reference sequence). As DNA, the CDR3 is TGTGCCAGCAGCCAGACTAGCGCGGCGACCCAGTACTTC. It translates to CASSQTSAATQYF. The whole variable domain, remainder taken from reference TRBV7-9 and TRBJ2-5, is DTGVSQNPRHKITKRGQNVTFRCDPISEHNRLYWYRQTLGQGPEFLTYFQNEAQLEKSRLLSDRFSAERPKGSFSTLEIQRTEQGDSAMYLCASSQTSAATQYFGPGTRLLVL.

The rearrangement uses TRBV29-1 and TRBJ1-3; D may be TRBD1 (6 bases). V shed 1 base and J shed 2 bases, with 27 bases lying between them. Germline values: CDR1 SQVTM, CDR2 ANQGSEA. There are 20 residues in the CDR3. Written as DNA, the CDR3 is TGCAGCGTTGAAGTGTCACCGGGACACTTACTGGGAATCACTGGAAACACCATATATTTT. It specifies CSVEVSPGHLLGITGNTIYF.

This clone was detected only once. The V gene is TRBV5-6, the J gene TRBJ1-4; D is undetermined. The CDR3 consists of 13 residues. Germline V gives CDR1 SGHDT, CDR2 YYEEEE. Trimming cost V 1 base and J 7 bases, with 8 bases left between them. Here the CDR3 reads CASSLLRSEKLFF. CDR3 DNA: TGTGCCAGCAGCTTGTTAAGGAGTGAAAAACTGTTTTTT.

This clone was found once. V and J are TRBV28 and TRBJ2-7; 9 positions match TRBD1. J was trimmed by 4 bases and V by 6 bases; bases with no gene match: 10. The CDR3 covers 15 residues. Germline CDR1 is MDHEN and CDR2 is SYDVKM. This CDR3 reads CASRPGTGRSYEQYF. In DNA, the CDR3 is TGTGCCAGCAGACCCGGGACAGGGCGTTCTTACGAGCAGTACTTC.

This clone was seen once. J is TRBJ2-7 and V is TRBV2; tentative D call: TRBD2 (5 bases). CDR1 and CDR2 (germline): SNHLY, FYNNEI. The length of the CDR3 is 14 residues. Deletions cut 3 bases from V and 6 bases from J, with 15 bases between. In nucleotides, the CDR3 is TGTGCCAGCAGTGATTTAGGGAGTAGGACCGAGCAGTACTTC. This codes for CASSDLGSRTEQYF.